This T cell receptor beta chain originates from a study of blood T cell repertoires in COVID-19. Study-level information: Sources were T cells, B-cell-depleted T cells, or PBMCs; the material itself was cDNA or gDNA.

CDR1 and CDR2 (germline): DFQATT, SNEGSKA (reference sequence). The CDR3 has 11 residues. Data came from immunoSEQ multiplex PCR; TCRdb stores just in-frame clones and leaves some out. Found here are some 330,000 clones, roughly 90% of them singletons; the top ten hold about 18%. Enrolled through a virtual design, the participants were between roughly 18 and 95 years of age and came from 24 US areas. The chain uses TRBV20-1 and TRBJ2-1; D is ambiguous. This TCR was sampled from a woman in her 30s who had recovered from COVID-19. Material: PBMCs or T cells enriched from blood (not recorded which). CDR3: CNVPVYNEQFF. DNA for the CDR3: TGCAACGTCCCGGTTTACAATGAGCAGTTCTTC.